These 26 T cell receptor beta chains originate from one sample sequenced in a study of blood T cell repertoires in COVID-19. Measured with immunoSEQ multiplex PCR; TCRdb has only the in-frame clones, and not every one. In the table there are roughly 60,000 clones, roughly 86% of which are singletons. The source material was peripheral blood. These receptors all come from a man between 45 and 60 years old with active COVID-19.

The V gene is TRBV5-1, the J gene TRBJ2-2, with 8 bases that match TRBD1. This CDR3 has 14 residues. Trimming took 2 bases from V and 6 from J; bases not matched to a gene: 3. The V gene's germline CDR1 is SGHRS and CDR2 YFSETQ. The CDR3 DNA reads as TGCGCCAGCAGCTTAGGGACAGGACCCGGGGAGCTGTTTTTT. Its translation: CASSLGTGPGELFF.

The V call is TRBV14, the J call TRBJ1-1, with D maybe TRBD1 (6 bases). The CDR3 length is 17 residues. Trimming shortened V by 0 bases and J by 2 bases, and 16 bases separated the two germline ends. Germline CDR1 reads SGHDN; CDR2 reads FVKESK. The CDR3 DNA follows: TGTGCCAGCAGCCAAGATAGAGTGGACAGCTCTAACACTGAAGCTTTCTTT. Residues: CASSQDRVDSSNTEAFF.

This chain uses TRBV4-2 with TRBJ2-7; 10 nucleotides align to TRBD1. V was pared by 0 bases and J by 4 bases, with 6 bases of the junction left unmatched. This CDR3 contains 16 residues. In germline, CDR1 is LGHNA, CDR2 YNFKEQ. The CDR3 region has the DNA TGTGCCAGCAGCCAAGATCAAGGGACAGGGGTGTACGAGCAGTACTTC. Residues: CASSQDQGTGVYEQYF.

The CDR3 sequence: CASSLGWGQDYEQYF. The CDR3 nucleotides are TGTGCCAGCAGCTTGGGATGGGGACAAGACTACGAGCAGTACTTC. The chain is built from TRBV11-2 and TRBJ2-7; D possibly corresponds to TRBD1 (6 bases). With 3 bases removed from V and 3 bases from J, the gap between germline ends came to 15 bases. This CDR3 spans 15 amino acids. Per germline, CDR1 SGHAT and CDR2 FQNNGV.

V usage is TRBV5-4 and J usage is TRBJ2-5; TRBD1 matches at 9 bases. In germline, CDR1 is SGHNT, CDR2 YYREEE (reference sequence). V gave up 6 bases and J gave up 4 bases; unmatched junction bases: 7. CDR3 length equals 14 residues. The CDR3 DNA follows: TGTGCCAGCACCATTACAGGGGGCGGAGAGACCCAGTACTTC. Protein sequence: CASTITGGGETQYF. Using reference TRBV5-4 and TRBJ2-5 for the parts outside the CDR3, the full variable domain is ETGVTQSPTHLIKTRGQQVTLRCSSQSGHNTVSWYQQALGQGPQFIFQYYREEENGRGNFPPRFSGLQFPNYSSELNVNALELDDSALYLCASTITGGGETQYFGPGTRLLVL.

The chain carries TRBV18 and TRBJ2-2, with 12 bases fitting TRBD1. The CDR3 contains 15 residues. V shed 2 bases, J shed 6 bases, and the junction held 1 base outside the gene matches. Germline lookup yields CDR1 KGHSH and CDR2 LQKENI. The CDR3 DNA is TGTGCCAGCTCACCAGGGACAGGGGGCTCCGGGGAGCTGTTTTTT. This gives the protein CASSPGTGGSGELFF.

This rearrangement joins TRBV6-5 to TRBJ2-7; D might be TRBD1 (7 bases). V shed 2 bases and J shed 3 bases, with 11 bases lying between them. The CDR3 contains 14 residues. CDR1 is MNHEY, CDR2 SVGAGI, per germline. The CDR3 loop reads CASSYAGGGYEQYF. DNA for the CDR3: TGTGCCAGCAGTTACGCAGGGGGAGGCTACGAGCAGTACTTC.

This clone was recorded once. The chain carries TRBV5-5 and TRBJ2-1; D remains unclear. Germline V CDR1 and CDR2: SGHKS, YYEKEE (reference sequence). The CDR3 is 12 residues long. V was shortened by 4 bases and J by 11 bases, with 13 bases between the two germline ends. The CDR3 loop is CASSLLGSQQFF. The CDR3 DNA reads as TGTGCCAGCAGCCTACTGGGCAGCCAGCAGTTCTTC.

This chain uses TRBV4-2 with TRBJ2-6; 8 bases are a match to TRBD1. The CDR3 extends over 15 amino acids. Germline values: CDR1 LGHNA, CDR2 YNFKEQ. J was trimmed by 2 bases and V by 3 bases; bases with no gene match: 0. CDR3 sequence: CASSQTGAGANVLTF. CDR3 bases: TGTGCCAGCAGCCAGACAGGGGCTGGGGCCAACGTCCTGACTTTC.

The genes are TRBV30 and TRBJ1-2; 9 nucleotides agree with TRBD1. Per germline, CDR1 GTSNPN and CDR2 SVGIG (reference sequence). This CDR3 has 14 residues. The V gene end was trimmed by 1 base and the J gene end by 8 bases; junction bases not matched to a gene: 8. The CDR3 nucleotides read TGTGCCTGGAGTGGGGGACAGGGTTTTTACGGCTACACCTTC. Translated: CAWSGGQGFYGYTF. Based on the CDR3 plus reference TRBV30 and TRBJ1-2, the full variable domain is SQTIHQWPATLVQPVGSPLSLECTVEGTSNPNLYWYRQAAGRGLQLLFYSVGIGQISSEVPQNLSASRPQDRQFILSSKKLLLSDSGFYLCAWSGGQGFYGYTFGSGTRLTVV.

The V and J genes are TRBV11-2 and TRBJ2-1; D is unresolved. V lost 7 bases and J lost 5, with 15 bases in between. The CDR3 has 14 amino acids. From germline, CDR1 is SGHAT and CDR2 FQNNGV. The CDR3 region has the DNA TGTGCCAGCACTTGGCTGCCGAAAAACAATGAGCAGTTCTTC. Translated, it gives CASTWLPKNNEQFF.

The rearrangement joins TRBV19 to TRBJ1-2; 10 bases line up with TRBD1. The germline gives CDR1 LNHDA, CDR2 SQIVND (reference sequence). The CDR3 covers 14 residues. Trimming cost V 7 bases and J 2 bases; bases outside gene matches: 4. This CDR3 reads CASKETGGNYGYTF. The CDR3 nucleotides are TGTGCCAGTAAAGAGACAGGGGGCAACTATGGCTACACCTTC.

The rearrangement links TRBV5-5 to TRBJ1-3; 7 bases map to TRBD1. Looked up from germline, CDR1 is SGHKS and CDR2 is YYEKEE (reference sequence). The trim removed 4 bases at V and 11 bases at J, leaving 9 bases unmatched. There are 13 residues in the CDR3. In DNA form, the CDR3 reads TGTGCCAGCAGCCTAGGGACAGCTCGGGCCATATATTTT. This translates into CASSLGTARAIYF.

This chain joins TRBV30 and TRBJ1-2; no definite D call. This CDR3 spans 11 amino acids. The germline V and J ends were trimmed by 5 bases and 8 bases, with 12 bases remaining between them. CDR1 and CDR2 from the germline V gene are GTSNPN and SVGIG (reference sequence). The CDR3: CAWLNRSGYTF. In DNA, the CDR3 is TGTGCCTGGTTAAACAGAAGCGGCTACACCTTC. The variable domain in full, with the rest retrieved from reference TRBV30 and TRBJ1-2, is SQTIHQWPATLVQPVGSPLSLECTVEGTSNPNLYWYRQAAGRGLQLLFYSVGIGQISSEVPQNLSASRPQDRQFILSSKKLLLSDSGFYLCAWLNRSGYTFGSGTRLTVV.

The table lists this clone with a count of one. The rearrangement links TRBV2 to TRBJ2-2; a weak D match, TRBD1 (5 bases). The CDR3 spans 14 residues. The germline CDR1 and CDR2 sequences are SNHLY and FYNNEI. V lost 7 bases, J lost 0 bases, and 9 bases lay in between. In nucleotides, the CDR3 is TGTGCCAGCACCAGGGCCGCGAACACCGGGGAGCTGTTTTTT. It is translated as CASTRAANTGELFF.

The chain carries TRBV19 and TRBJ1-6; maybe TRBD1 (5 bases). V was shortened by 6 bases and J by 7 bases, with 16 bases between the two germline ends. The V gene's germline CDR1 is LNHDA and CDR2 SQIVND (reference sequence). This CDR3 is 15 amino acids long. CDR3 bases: TGTGCCAGTAGGAACGAAGGGCAGGGAAATTCACCCCTCCACTTT. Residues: CASRNEGQGNSPLHF.

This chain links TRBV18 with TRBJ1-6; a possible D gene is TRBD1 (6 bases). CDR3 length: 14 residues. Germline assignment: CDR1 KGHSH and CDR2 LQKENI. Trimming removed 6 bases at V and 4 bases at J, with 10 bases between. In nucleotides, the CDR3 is TGTGCCAGCTCCCAACAGGGATATAATTCACCCCTCCACTTT. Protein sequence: CASSQQGYNSPLHF. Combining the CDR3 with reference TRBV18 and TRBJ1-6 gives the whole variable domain NAGVMQNPRHLVRRRGQEARLRCSPMKGHSHVYWYRQLPEEGLKFMVYLQKENIIDESGMPKERFSAEFPKEGPSILRIQQVVRGDSAAYFCASSQQGYNSPLHFGNGTRLTVT.

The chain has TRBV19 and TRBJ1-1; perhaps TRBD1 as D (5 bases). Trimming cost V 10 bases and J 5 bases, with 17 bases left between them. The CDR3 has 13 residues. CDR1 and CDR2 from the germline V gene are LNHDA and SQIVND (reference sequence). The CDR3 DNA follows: TGTGCCACGAAATCGGGGGGAAGTACTGAAGCTTTCTTT. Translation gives CATKSGGSTEAFF.

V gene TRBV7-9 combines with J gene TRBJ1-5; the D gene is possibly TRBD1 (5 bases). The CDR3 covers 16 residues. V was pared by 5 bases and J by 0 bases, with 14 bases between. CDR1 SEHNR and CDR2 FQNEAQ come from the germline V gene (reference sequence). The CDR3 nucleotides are TGTGCCAGCAGCGAATTCAGGGACTATAGCAATCAGCCCCAGCATTTT. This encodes CASSEFRDYSNQPQHF.

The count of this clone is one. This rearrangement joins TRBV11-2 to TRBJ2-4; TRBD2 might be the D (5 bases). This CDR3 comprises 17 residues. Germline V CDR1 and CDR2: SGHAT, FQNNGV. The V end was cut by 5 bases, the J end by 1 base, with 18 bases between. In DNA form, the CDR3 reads TGTGCCAGCAGCCCTATCGGGGTTCCAACGGCCAAAAACATTCAGTACTTC. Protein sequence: CASSPIGVPTAKNIQYF.

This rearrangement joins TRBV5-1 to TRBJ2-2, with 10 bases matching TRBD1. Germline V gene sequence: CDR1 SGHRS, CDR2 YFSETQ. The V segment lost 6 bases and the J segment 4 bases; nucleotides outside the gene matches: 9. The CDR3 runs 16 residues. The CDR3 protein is CASIHGGQGFTGELFF. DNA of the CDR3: TGCGCCAGCATCCACGGGGGACAGGGGTTCACCGGGGAGCTGTTTTTT. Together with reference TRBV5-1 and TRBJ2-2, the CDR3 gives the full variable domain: KAGVTQTPRYLIKTRGQQVTLSCSPISGHRSVSWYQQTPGQGLQFLFEYFSETQRNKGNFPGRFSGRQFSNSRSEMNVSTLELGDSALYLCASIHGGQGFTGELFFGEGSRLTVL.

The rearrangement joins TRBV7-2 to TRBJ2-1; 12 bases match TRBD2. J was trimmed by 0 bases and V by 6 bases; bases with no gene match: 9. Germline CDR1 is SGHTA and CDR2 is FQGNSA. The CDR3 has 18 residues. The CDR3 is CASRLAGGPSSSYNEQFF. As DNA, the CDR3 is TGTGCCAGCAGACTAGCGGGGGGTCCCTCTAGCTCCTACAATGAGCAGTTCTTC. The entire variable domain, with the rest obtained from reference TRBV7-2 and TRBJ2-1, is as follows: GAGVSQSPSNKVTEKGKDVELRCDPISGHTALYWYRQSLGQGLEFLIYFQGNSAPDKSGLPSDRFSAERTGGSVSTLTIQRTQQEDSAVYLCASRLAGGPSSSYNEQFFGPGTRLTVL.

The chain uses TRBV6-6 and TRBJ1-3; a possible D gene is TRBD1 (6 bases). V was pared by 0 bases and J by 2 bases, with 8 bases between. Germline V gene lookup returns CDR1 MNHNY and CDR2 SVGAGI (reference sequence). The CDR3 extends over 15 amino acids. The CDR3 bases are TGTGCCAGCAGTTACTCCCGACAGGCTGGAAACACCATATATTTT. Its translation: CASSYSRQAGNTIYF.

CDR3 sequence: CASSVGWDYGYTF. The CDR3 region has the DNA TGCGCCAGCAGCGTCGGGTGGGACTATGGCTACACCTTC. This sequence joins TRBV5-1 and TRBJ1-2; unclear D gene. Germline CDR1 SGHRS, CDR2 YFSETQ. Trimming took 4 bases from V and 3 from J, leaving 10 bases between them. This CDR3 has 13 amino acids. The whole variable domain, remainder taken from reference TRBV5-1 and TRBJ1-2, is KAGVTQTPRYLIKTRGQQVTLSCSPISGHRSVSWYQQTPGQGLQFLFEYFSETQRNKGNFPGRFSGRQFSNSRSEMNVSTLELGDSALYLCASSVGWDYGYTFGSGTRLTVV.

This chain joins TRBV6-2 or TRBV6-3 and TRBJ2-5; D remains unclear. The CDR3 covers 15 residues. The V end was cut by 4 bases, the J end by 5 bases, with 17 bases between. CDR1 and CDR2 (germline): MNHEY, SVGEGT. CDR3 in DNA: TGTGCCAGCAGTTTTCTGTCGGTAGCTGAGGAGACCCAGTACTTC. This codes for CASSFLSVAEETQYF.

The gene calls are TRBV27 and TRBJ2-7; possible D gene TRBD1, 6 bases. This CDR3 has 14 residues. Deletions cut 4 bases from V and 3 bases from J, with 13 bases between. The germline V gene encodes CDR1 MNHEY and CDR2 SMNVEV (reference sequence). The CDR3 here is CASSSGGGVYEQYF. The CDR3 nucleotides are TGTGCCAGCAGTTCTGGGGGCGGAGTCTACGAGCAGTACTTC.